The entry below describes one T cell receptor beta chain. Its target is not known. Libraries were prepared by immunoSEQ multiplex PCR; TCRdb keeps only in-frame clonotypes and omits some of them. The sample shows under 35,000 clones, over 55% of them seen only once. Germline V gene data show CDR1 as SGHRS and CDR2 as YFSETQ. The CDR3 covers 13 residues. Trimming pared 2 bases from V and 0 bases from J, leaving 5 bases between. These data belong to a study of vaccination effects on CD4 cells after COVID-19. General study points: The study had few convalescent patients and no early post-infection timepoints.

With the ViraFEST assay, the study expanded antigen-specific CD4+ T cells using viral peptide pools, then sequenced them. Following a 10-day culture, CD4+ T cells were purified. Participants received two doses of either the BNT162b2 or mRNA-1273 vaccine. Prior SARS-CoV-2 infection was absent in the vaccine recipients, as shown by negative nucleocapsid antibodies. IL-2 medium supplanted half the medium on days 3 and 7. The chain recombines TRBV5-1 with TRBJ1-2; no clear D gene. The clonotype comes from a human donor who received a COVID-19 vaccine. The input for sequencing was CD4+ T cells from PBMCs cultured with HCoV-NL63 spike peptides, taken after COVID-19 vaccination. CDR3: CASSFPTNYGYTF. CDR3 bases: TGCGCCAGCAGCTTTCCGACTAACTATGGCTACACCTTC. Together with reference TRBV5-1 and TRBJ1-2, the CDR3 gives the full variable domain: KAGVTQTPRYLIKTRGQQVTLSCSPISGHRSVSWYQQTPGQGLQFLFEYFSETQRNKGNFPGRFSGRQFSNSRSEMNVSTLELGDSALYLCASSFPTNYGYTFGSGTRLTVV.